This T cell receptor beta chain was sequenced during a study of OX40 agonist ivuxolimab in advanced cancers. Study at large: Aged roughly 23 to 90 with a mean of about 60 years, they were roughly 83% male. It was permissible to have had prior anti-PD-1, anti-PD-L1 or anti-CTLA-4 therapy, and around 40% had some. The study, taken as a whole, reports: Clonal expansion was among the lowest in partial responders at 0.1-3.0 mg/kg, especially CD8+.

There are 16 residues in the CDR3. The V segment lost 6 bases and the J segment 8 bases; nucleotides outside the gene matches: 14. Germline-derived CDR1 and CDR2 are MNHEY and SMNVEV (reference sequence). Profiling relied on immunoSEQ multiplex PCR, and the TCRdb table lists in-frame clones only, not all of them. The sample consists of some 77,000 clones, approximately 83% of them appearing once. To note about this clone: Its target is not known.

Sequencing used CD4+ or CD8+ T cells sorted from blood, obtained in a trial of the OX40 agonist ivuxolimab. The chain links TRBV27 to TRBJ2-3; 10 nucleotides align to TRBD2. The source is an adult with an advanced solid tumor such as melanoma, head and neck, liver or kidney cancer. As DNA, the CDR3 is TGTGCCAGCAGCTCGCCTAGCGGGGGCCTCCGGGGTACGCAGTATTTT. This encodes CASSSPSGGLRGTQYF.